This T cell receptor beta chain was retrieved from a study of blood T cell repertoires in COVID-19. The wider study: Sources were T cells, B-cell-depleted T cells, or PBMCs; the material itself was cDNA or gDNA.

CDR1 SQVTM and CDR2 ANQGSEA come from the germline V gene. The V segment lost 4 bases and the J segment 2 bases; nucleotides outside the gene matches: 9. This CDR3 comprises 16 residues. TCRdb's copy holds only in-frame clones and misses some; the assay was immunoSEQ multiplex PCR. The sample has approximately 450,000 clones, approximately 92% seen once. This chain joins TRBV29-1 and TRBJ2-3; 10 nucleotides align to TRBD1. This sequence was found in a man younger than 40 who had recovered from COVID-19. The specimen was PBMCs or T cells enriched from blood (not recorded which). CDR3 sequence (DNA): TGCAGCGTTGCCACGGGACAGGGGATTTTCACAGATACGCAGTATTTT. It translates to CSVATGQGIFTDTQYF.